The 15 T cell receptor beta chains below were found in one sample sequenced in a study of shared clonotypes between healthy human individuals. Data came from immunoSEQ multiplex PCR; TCRdb stores just in-frame clones and leaves some out. The sample has nearly 1 million clones; roughly 72% are singletons. The source material was memory CD4+ T cells sorted from blood. The subset is: CD45RA-negative fraction. These receptor sequences come from a man aged 18 to 30 in good health.

The V and J genes are TRBV11-3 and TRBJ2-3, with 7 bases aligning to TRBD2. The CDR3 runs 14 residues. CDR1 is SGHNT, CDR2 YENEEA, per germline. With V trimmed by 6 bases and J by 5 bases, 8 bases remained unmatched. CDR3 bases: TGTGCCAGCAGTCAAAGCGGGATGGTAGATACGCAGTATTTT. Residues: CASSQSGMVDTQYF. The full variable domain, completed using reference TRBV11-3 and TRBJ2-3, is EAGVVQSPRYKIIEKKQPVAFWCNPISGHNTLYWYLQNLGQGPELLIRYENEEAVDDSQLPKDRFSAERLKGVDSTLKIQPAELGDSAVYLCASSQSGMVDTQYFGPGTRLTVL.

The chain recombines TRBV25-1 with TRBJ2-3; TRBD1 or TRBD2 may be the D gene (6 bases each). Trimming pared 6 bases from V and 2 bases from J, leaving 15 bases between. Germline V lookup: CDR1 MGHDK, CDR2 SYGVNS. The CDR3 runs 15 residues. The CDR3 region has the DNA TGTGCCAGCAGGGCCCAAGGGGGGATCACAGATACGCAGTATTTT. Protein sequence: CASRAQGGITDTQYF.

This clone was seen once. The chain joins TRBV18 to TRBJ1-1; 8 positions agree with TRBD1. V lost 4 bases, J lost 6 bases, and 10 bases stayed unmatched. The CDR3 has 15 amino acids. Germline CDR1 is KGHSH and CDR2 is LQKENI. The CDR3 bases are TGTGCCAGCTCACGAGGGAGACAGGGGATCGCTGAAGCTTTCTTT. Amino acid sequence: CASSRGRQGIAEAFF.

The rearrangement uses TRBV6-5 and TRBJ2-3, with D unresolved. Germline CDR1 is MNHEY and CDR2 is SVGAGI. The CDR3 consists of 16 residues. Trimming pared 0 bases from V and 4 bases from J, leaving 14 bases between. The DNA of the CDR3 is TGTGCCAGCAGTTACTCAGGTCCAACGACCGCAGATACGCAGTATTTT. Protein product: CASSYSGPTTADTQYF.

In this sample, this clone turned up a few times. The CDR3 coding sequence is TGTGCCACCAGCAGAGATACAGGGAAAGCTTTCTTT. Translated: CATSRDTGKAFF. V gene TRBV15 combines with J gene TRBJ1-1; the D gene is possibly TRBD1 (6 bases). Germline CDR1 is LNHNV and CDR2 is YYDKDF (reference sequence). Trimming removed 0 bases from V and 9 bases from J, with 8 bases in between. This CDR3 is built from 12 residues.

This chain uses TRBV30 with TRBJ2-7, with D maybe TRBD2 (5 bases). The CDR3 has 15 amino acids. Trimming removed 0 bases at V and 0 bases at J, with 12 bases between. Germline values: CDR1 GTSNPN, CDR2 SVGIG (reference sequence). The CDR3 protein is CAWSVRQTNSYEQYF. The CDR3 DNA sequence: TGTGCCTGGAGTGTACGTCAGACTAACTCCTACGAGCAGTACTTC.

The chain combines TRBV7-2 with TRBJ2-3; no clear D gene. Germline V lookup: CDR1 SGHTA, CDR2 FQGNSA. V lost 6 bases to trimming and J lost 0 bases, with 7 bases between them. This CDR3 comprises 13 residues. CDR3 residues: CASRASSTDTQYF. The CDR3 region has the DNA TGTGCCAGCAGGGCCTCTAGCACAGATACGCAGTATTTT.

The CDR3 sequence: CASSMGGGGTGELFF. DNA for the CDR3: TGTGCCAGTAGTATGGGAGGGGGAGGCACCGGGGAGCTGTTTTTT. The chain combines TRBV19 with TRBJ2-2, with a possible D match to TRBD2 (7 bases). This CDR3 spans 15 amino acids. With 3 bases removed from V and 4 bases from J, the gap between germline ends came to 12 bases. Per the germline V gene, CDR1 is LNHDA and CDR2 is SQIVND (reference sequence).

This clone occurred once. The chain employs TRBV7-2 and TRBJ2-5, with TRBD1 identical over 7 bases. The germline gives CDR1 SGHTA, CDR2 FQGNSA. J lost 2 bases, V lost 5 bases, and 11 bases had no gene match. The CDR3 is made up of 16 amino acids. The CDR3 nucleotides are TGTGCCAGCAGCCCGACAGGGACCGTGCGTCAAGAGACCCAGTACTTC. Translated: CASSPTGTVRQETQYF.

The sample holds a few counts of this clone. The gene calls are TRBV10-3 and TRBJ1-1; tentative D call: TRBD1 (5 bases). V dropped 11 bases and J dropped 5 bases, with 18 bases sitting between them. This CDR3 spans 13 amino acids. Germline CDR1 is ENHRY and CDR2 is SYGVKD. The CDR3 nucleotides are TGTGCCGTTGGGCCAGGGAGGACGACTGAAGCTTTCTTT. Translation: CAVGPGRTTEAFF.

The rearrangement uses TRBV30 and TRBJ2-7, with D uncertain. Between the trimmed V and J ends, which lost 2 bases and 6 bases, there was a span of 8 bases. Germline V gene lookup returns CDR1 GTSNPN and CDR2 SVGIG (reference sequence). The length of the CDR3 is 11 residues. This chain's CDR3 is CAWSRSVEQYF. For the CDR3, the DNA is TGTGCCTGGAGTAGGAGTGTCGAGCAGTACTTC.

The rearrangement links TRBV19 to TRBJ1-2; D is unresolved. Germline assignment: CDR1 LNHDA and CDR2 SQIVND (reference sequence). This CDR3 is built from 13 residues. V gave up 4 bases and J gave up 5 bases, with 11 bases separating them. The CDR3 sequence is CASSRAGEYGYTF. The CDR3, as DNA: TGTGCCAGTAGTAGGGCCGGGGAGTATGGCTACACCTTC.

This clone came up a few times. Other DNA sequences in this sample translate to the same CDR3. The V and J genes are TRBV5-4 and TRBJ2-3; possible D gene TRBD2, 5 bases. The CDR3 is 15 residues long. Germline V lookup: CDR1 SGHNT, CDR2 YYREEE (reference sequence). Trimming cost V 0 bases and J 0 bases, with 8 bases left between them. CDR3 loop: CASSLDGGSTDTQYF. The DNA of the CDR3 is TGTGCCAGCAGCTTGGATGGCGGGAGCACAGATACGCAGTATTTT.

This rearrangement joins TRBV30 to TRBJ2-2; tentative D call: TRBD2 (6 bases). The germline V and J ends were trimmed by 2 bases and 3 bases, with 25 bases remaining between them. The length of the CDR3 is 19 residues. Germline V lookup: CDR1 GTSNPN, CDR2 SVGIG (reference sequence). CDR3 nucleotides: TGTGCCTGGAGTCCTTTAGCGATCAGGAGGGCCCTAGACACCGGGGAGCTGTTTTTT. This codes for CAWSPLAIRRALDTGELFF.

This clone has more than one count but fewer than ten. The chain is built from TRBV2 and TRBJ2-7; D is tentatively TRBD1 or TRBD2 (5 bases each). CDR3 length: 15 residues. Trimming stripped 1 base from V and 4 bases from J, with 14 bases between. The germline gives CDR1 SNHLY, CDR2 FYNNEI. This CDR3 is CASSEEGTAGYEQYF. The CDR3 DNA follows: TGTGCCAGCAGTGAAGAAGGGACCGCTGGGTACGAGCAGTACTTC.